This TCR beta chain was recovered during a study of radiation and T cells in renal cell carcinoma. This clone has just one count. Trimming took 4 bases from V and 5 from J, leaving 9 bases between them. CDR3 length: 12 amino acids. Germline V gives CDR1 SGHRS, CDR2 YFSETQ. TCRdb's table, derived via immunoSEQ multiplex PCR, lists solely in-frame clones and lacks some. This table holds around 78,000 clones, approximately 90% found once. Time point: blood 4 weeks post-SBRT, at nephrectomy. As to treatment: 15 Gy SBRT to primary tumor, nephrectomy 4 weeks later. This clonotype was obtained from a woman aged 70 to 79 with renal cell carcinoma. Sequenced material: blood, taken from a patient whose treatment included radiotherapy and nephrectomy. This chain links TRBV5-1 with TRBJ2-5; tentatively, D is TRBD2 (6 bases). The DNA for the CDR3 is TGCGCCAGCAGCGGGACTTGGGAGACCCAGTACTTC. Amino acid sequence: CASSGTWETQYF.